A selection of T cell receptor beta chains follows, all from one sample in a study of PD-L1 blockade in urothelial cancer. Clones were sequenced by immunoSEQ multiplex PCR, and TCRdb holds only the in-frame ones, with some missing. The table shows fewer than 50,000 clones, with 91% occurring only once. Sequences were derived from PBMCs, sampled around atezolizumab (anti-PD-L1) treatment. The source is a man between 65 and 85 years old with urothelial cancer. Each CDR3 is given with its conserved first and last residue. Clone sizes are given selectively: once, few, many, or a class where the clone is expanded.

size | V | CDR3
- | TRBV28 | CASSSTWTSDSTDTQYF
- | TRBV4-2 | CASSLQLAGAAGELFF
- | TRBV5-6 | CASSLGTRDYNEQFF
once | TRBV7-8 | CASSSYGGSNQPQHF
- | TRBV4-1 | CASSPRDWAYGYTF
- | TRBV10-3 | CATLPSGSLHEQFF
- | TRBV9 | CASSVAGTSSYEQYF
- | TRBV6-1 | CASSEQGQINQPQHF
- | TRBV7-9 | CASSLQGAREQYF
- | TRBV6-1 | CASSVGLAGYNEQFF
- | TRBV6-1 | CASSKGLVQETQYF
- | TRBV2 | CASSVDRGISNYGYTF
- | TRBV6-5 | CASSYSVLLRTGELFF
few | TRBV7-2 | CASSLGGVSDTQYF
- | TRBV28 | CATRLAGLYEQYF
- | TRBV5-4 | CASSLALAGAKRGTDTQYF
- | TRBV18 | CASSLGTAAIQPQHF
- | TRBV6-6 | CASSYFGEGGKLFF
- | TRBV18 | CASSPPGGTSNHEQYF
few | TRBV4-1 | CASSRPGGRGGYTF
- | TRBV5-8 | CASGRRRAGGYTF
- | TRBV6-1 | CASSGQGARQPQHF